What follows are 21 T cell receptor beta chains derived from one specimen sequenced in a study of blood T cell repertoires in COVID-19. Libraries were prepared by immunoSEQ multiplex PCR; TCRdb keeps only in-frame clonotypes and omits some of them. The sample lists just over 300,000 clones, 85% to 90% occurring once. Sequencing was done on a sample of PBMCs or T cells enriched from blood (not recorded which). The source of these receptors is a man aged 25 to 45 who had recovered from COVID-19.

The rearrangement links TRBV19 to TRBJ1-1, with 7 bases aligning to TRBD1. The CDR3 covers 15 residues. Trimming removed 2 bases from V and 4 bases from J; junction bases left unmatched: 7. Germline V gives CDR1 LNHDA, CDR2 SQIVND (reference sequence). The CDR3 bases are TGTGCCAGTAGTATACAGGGGGTCGGAGTCACTGAAGCTTTCTTT. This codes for CASSIQGVGVTEAFF.

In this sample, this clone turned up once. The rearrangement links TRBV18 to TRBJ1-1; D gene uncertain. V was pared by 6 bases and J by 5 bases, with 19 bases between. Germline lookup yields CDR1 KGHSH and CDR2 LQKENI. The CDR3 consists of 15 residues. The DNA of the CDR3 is TGTGCCAGCTCGATTGTCGGGGAGACGGGGACTGAAGCTTTCTTT. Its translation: CASSIVGETGTEAFF.

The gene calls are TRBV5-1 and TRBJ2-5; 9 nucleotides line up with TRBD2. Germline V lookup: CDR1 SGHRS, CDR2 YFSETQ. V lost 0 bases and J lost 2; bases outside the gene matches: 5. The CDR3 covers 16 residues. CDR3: CASSLEPSGKQETQYF. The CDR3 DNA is TGCGCCAGCAGCTTGGAGCCTAGCGGGAAACAAGAGACCCAGTACTTC.

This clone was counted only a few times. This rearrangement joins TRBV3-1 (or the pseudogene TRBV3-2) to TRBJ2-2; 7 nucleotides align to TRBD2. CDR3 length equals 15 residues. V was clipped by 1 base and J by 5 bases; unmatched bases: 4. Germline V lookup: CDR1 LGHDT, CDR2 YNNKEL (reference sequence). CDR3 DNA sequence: TGTGCCAGCAGCCAAGGCGGGAGAGGGACCGGGGAGCTGTTTTTT. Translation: CASSQGGRGTGELFF.

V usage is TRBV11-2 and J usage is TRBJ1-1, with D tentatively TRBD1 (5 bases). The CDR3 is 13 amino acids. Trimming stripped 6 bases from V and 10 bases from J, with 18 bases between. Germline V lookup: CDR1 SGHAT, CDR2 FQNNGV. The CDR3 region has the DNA TGTGCCAGCAGACATACCCAGGGAGGAGGAGCTTTCTTT. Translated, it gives CASRHTQGGGAFF.

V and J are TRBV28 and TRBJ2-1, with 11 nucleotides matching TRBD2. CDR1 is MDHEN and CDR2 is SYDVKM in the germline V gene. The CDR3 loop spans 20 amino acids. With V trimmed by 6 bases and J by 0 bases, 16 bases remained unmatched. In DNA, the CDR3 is TGTGCCAGCAGGTTCCCACCCACTAGCGGGGGCTTCAGCTCCTACAATGAGCAGTTCTTC. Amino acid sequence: CASRFPPTSGGFSSYNEQFF.

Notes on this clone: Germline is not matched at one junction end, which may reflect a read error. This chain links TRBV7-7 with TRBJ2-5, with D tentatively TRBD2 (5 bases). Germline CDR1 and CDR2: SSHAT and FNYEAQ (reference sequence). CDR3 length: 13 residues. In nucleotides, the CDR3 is TGTGCTAGCAGCGAAGGTAGGAGGGAGACCCAGTACTTC. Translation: CASSEGRRETQYF.

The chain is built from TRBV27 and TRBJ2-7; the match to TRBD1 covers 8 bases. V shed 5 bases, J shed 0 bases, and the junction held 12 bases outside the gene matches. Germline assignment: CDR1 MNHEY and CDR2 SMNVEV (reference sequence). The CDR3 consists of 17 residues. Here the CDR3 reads CASSHLPGQESSYEQYF. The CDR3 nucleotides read TGTGCCAGCAGTCACCTCCCGGGACAGGAAAGCTCCTACGAGCAGTACTTC.

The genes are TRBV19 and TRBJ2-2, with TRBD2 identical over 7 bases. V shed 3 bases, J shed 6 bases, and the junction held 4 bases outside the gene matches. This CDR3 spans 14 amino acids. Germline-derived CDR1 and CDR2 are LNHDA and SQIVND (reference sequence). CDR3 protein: CASSIASGSGELFF. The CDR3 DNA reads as TGTGCCAGTAGTATCGCTAGCGGTTCCGGGGAGCTGTTTTTT.

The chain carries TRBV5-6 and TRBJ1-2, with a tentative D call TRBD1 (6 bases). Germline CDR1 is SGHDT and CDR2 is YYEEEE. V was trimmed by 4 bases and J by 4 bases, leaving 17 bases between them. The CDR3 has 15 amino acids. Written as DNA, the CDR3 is TGTGCCAGCAGCCCGGGAGGGGGACAACCCTATGGCTACACCTTC. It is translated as CASSPGGGQPYGYTF.

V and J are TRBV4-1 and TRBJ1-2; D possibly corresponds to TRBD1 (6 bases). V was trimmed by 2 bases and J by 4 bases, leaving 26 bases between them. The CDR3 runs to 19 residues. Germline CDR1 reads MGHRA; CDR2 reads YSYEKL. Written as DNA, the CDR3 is TGCGCCAGCAGCCAACACCCGATGAGTTACAGGGAAGCTTTCTATGGCTACACCTTC. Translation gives CASSQHPMSYREAFYGYTF.

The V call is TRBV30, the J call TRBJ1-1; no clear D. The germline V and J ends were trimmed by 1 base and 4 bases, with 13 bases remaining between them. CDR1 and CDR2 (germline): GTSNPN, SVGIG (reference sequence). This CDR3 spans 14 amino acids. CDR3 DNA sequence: TGTGCCTGGAGTGAGGGCTTGGGGAGCACTGAAGCTTTCTTT. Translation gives CAWSEGLGSTEAFF.

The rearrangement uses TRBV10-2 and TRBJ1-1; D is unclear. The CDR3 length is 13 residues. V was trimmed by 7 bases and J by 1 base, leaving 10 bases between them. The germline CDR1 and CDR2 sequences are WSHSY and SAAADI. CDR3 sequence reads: CASTRTENTEAFF. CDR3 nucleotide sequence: TGCGCCAGCACCCGGACTGAGAACACTGAAGCTTTCTTT.

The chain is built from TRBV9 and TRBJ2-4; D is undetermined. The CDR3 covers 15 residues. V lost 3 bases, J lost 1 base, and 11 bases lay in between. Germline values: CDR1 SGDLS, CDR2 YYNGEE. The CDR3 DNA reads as TGTGCCAGCAGCGCCGCAACCAGGGCCAAAAACATTCAGTACTTC. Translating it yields CASSAATRAKNIQYF.

CDR3 loop: CASSYSVGVAVPYEQYF. The DNA of the CDR3 is TGTGCCAGCAGTTACTCTGTTGGGGTAGCGGTGCCCTACGAGCAGTACTTC. The rearrangement uses TRBV6-2 or TRBV6-3 and TRBJ2-7, with D maybe TRBD2 (6 bases). Germline V gene lookup returns CDR1 MNHEY and CDR2 SVGEGT. The ends were cut back, 0 bases at V and 2 bases at J, with 17 bases in the middle. The CDR3 runs 17 residues.

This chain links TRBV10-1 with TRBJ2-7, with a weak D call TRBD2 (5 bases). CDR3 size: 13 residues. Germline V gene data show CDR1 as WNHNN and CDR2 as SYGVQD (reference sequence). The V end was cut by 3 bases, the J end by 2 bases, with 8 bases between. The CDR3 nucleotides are TGCGCCAGCAGTGATAGCGTCCCCTACGAGCAGTACTTC. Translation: CASSDSVPYEQYF.

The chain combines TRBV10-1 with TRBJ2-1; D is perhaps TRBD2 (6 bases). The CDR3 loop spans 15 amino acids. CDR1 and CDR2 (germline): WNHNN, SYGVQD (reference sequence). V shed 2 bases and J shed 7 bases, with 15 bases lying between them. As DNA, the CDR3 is TGCGCCAGCAGTGAGAGGCTAGCTCGGGGGAATGAGCAGTTCTTC. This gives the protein CASSERLARGNEQFF.

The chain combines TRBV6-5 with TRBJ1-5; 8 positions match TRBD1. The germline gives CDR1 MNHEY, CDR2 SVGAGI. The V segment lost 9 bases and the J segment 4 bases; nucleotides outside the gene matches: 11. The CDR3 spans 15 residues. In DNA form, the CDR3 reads TGTGCCAGTCAAAGGACAGGGCTAGGGAATCAGCCCCAGCATTTT. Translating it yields CASQRTGLGNQPQHF.

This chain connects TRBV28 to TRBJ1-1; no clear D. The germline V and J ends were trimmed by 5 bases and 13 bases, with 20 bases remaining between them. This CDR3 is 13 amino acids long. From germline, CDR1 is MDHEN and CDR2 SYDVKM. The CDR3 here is CASSPYVQLTLFF. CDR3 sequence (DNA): TGTGCCAGCAGTCCATATGTACAGCTCACCCTTTTCTTT. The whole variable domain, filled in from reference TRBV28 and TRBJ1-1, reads DVKVTQSSRYLVKRTGEKVFLECVQDMDHENMFWYRQDPGLGLRLIYFSYDVKMKEKGDIPEGYSVSREKKERFSLILESASTNQTSMYLCASSPYVQLTLFFGQGTRLTVV.

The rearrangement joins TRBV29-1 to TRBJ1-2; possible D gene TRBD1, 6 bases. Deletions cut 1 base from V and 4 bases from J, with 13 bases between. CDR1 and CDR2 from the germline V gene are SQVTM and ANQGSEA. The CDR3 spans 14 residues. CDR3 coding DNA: TGCAGCGTTGAAGTTTACAGGGAAAGCTATGGCTACACCTTC. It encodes CSVEVYRESYGYTF.

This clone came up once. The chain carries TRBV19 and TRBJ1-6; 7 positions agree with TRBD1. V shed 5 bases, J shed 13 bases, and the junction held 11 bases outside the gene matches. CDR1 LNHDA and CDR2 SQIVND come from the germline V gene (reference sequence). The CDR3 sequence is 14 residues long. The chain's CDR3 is CASSPRTGRAPLHF. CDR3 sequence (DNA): TGTGCCAGTAGTCCCCGGACAGGCCGGGCCCCCCTCCACTTT.